These 3 T cell receptor beta chains were sequenced from one sample in a study of blood T cell repertoires in COVID-19. Profiled with immunoSEQ multiplex PCR; TCRdb holds only in-frame clones, not every one. This sample yields 100,000 to 120,000 clones, of which 70% to 90% are seen a single time; 4% to 5.5% belongs to the top ten. Material for sequencing was peripheral blood. These receptors were taken from a human donor in a cohort sampled during active COVID-19.

This clone was found a few times. The J gene is TRBJ2-5, the V gene TRBV7-6; 7 nucleotides line up with TRBD1. The CDR3 spans 13 residues. Germline V gene lookup returns CDR1 SGHVS and CDR2 FNYEAQ. After removal of 5 bases from V and 2 bases from J, the junction contained 2 bases not matched to a gene. Here the CDR3 reads CASSRGQQETQYF. For the CDR3, the DNA is TGTGCCAGCAGCCGGGGACAGCAAGAGACCCAGTACTTC.

The rearrangement links TRBV6-4 to TRBJ2-2; TRBD1 agrees at 7 bases. The ends lost 5 bases at V and 1 base at J; junction bases unmatched: 4. CDR3 size: 15 residues. Germline values: CDR1 MRHNA, CDR2 SNTAGT. DNA of the CDR3: TGTGCCAGCAGTCCCGGACAGGAGAACACCGGGGAGCTGTTTTTT. This codes for CASSPGQENTGELFF.

The chain joins TRBV6-5 to TRBJ1-6, with 9 bases identical to TRBD1. CDR3 length: 14 residues. Germline trimming cut 6 bases from V and 9 bases from J; bases unmatched to any gene: 6. Germline V gene sequence: CDR1 MNHEY, CDR2 SVGAGI. CDR3 DNA sequence: TGTGCCAGCAGCGCCGACAGGGGGACTTCACCCCTCCACTTT. Protein: CASSADRGTSPLHF.